Presented here are 3 T cell receptor beta chains from one specimen sequenced in a study of blood T cell dynamics during melanoma immunotherapy. Time point here: week 3, after first cycle of checkpoint inhibitor. Sequencing was performed with immunoSEQ multiplex PCR; in TCRdb, only in-frame clones are kept and a portion is missing. The table records about 12,000 clones, 70% to 90% of them present only once. The sequencing used blood, collected from a patient treated with checkpoint blockade. These receptors were taken from a human donor with melanoma.

In its sample, this clone was seen once. The rearrangement links TRBV18 to TRBJ2-1; no firm D call. CDR1 is KGHSH, CDR2 LQKENI, per germline. Deletions cut 5 bases from V and 6 bases from J, with 11 bases between. The CDR3 has 13 residues. CDR3 sequence: CASSTRPTNEQFF. Here the CDR3 DNA reads TGTGCCAGCTCAACTCGTCCTACCAATGAGCAGTTCTTC.

J is TRBJ1-5 and V is TRBV19, with D possibly matching TRBD1 (5 bases). This CDR3 spans 19 amino acids. Trimming shortened V by 4 bases and J by 0 bases, and 22 bases separated the two germline ends. In germline, CDR1 is LNHDA, CDR2 SQIVND (reference sequence). The CDR3 is CASSTSTGAAIGSNQPQHF. CDR3 DNA sequence: TGTGCCAGTAGTACGTCCACAGGAGCCGCTATAGGTAGCAATCAGCCCCAGCATTTT.

V gene TRBV7-2 combines with J gene TRBJ2-2, with 13 bases fitting TRBD2. The ends lost 6 bases at V and 5 bases at J; junction bases unmatched: 6. Per the germline V gene, CDR1 is SGHTA and CDR2 is FQGNSA. This CDR3 region has 16 residues. In DNA, the CDR3 is TGTGCCAGCAGTCGACTAGCGGGGGGCGTAACCGGGGAGCTGTTTTTT. It is translated as CASSRLAGGVTGELFF.